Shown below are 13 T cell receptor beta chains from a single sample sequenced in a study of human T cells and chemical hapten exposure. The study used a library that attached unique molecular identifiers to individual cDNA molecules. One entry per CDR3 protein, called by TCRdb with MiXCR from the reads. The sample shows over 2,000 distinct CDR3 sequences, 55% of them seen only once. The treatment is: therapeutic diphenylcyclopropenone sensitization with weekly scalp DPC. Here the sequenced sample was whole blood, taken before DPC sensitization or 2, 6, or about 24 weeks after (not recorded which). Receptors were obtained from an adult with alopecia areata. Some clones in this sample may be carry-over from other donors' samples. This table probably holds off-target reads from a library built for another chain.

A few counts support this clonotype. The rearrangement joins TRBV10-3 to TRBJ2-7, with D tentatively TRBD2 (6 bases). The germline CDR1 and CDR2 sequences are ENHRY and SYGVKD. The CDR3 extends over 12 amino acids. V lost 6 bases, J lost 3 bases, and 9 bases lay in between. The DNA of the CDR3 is TGTGCCATCAGCCGGGACTTCTACGAGCAGTACTTC. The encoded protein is CAISRDFYEQYF.

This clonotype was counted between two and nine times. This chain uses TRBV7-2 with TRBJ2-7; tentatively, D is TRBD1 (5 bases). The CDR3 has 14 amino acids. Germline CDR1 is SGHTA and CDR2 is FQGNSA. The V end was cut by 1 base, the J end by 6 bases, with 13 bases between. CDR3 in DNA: TGTGCCAGCAGCTTAGGTGGCCCAAGGGGCGAGCAGTACTTC. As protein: CASSLGGPRGEQYF.

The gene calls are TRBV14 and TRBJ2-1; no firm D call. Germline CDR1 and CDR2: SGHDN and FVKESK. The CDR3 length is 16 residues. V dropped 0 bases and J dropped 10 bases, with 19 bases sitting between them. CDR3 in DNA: TGTGCCAGCAGCCAAGAGGCCGCAACCCCCCTTGTGGAGCAGTTCTTC. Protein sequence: CASSQEAATPLVEQFF.

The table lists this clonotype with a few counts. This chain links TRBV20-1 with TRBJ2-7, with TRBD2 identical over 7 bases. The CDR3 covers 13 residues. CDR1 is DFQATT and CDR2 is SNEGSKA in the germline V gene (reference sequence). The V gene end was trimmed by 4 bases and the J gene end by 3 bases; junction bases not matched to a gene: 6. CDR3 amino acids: CSAKASGYYEQYF. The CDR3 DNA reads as TGCAGTGCTAAGGCTAGCGGATACTACGAGCAGTACTTC.

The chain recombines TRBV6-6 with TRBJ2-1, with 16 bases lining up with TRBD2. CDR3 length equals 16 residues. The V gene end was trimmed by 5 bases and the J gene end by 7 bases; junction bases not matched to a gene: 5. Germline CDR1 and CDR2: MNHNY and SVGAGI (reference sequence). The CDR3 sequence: CASSPGLAGGMNEQFF. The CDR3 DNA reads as TGTGCCAGCAGTCCGGGACTAGCGGGAGGGATGAATGAGCAGTTCTTC.

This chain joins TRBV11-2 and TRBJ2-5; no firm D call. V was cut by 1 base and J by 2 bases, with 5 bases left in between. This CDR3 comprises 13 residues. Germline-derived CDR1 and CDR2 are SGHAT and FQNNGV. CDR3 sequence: CASSLVGQETQYF. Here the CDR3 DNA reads TGTGCCAGCAGCTTAGTGGGACAAGAGACCCAGTACTTC. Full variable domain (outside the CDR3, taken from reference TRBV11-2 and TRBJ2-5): EAGVAQSPRYKIIEKRQSVAFWCNPISGHATLYWYQQILGQGPKLLIQFQNNGVVDDSQLPKDRFSAERLKGVDSTLKIQPAKLEDSAVYLCASSLVGQETQYFGPGTRLLVL.

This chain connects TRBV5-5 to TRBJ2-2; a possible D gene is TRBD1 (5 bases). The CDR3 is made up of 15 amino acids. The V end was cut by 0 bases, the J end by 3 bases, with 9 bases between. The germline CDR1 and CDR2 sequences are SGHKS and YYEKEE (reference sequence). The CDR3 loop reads CASSLARADTGELFF. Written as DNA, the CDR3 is TGTGCCAGCAGCTTGGCCAGGGCGGACACCGGGGAGCTGTTTTTT. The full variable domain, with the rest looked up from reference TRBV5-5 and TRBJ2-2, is DAGVTQSPTHLIKTRGQQVTLRCSPISGHKSVSWYQQVLGQGPQFIFQYYEKEERGRGNFPDRFSARQFPNYSSELNVNALLLGDSALYLCASSLARADTGELFFGEGSRLTVL.

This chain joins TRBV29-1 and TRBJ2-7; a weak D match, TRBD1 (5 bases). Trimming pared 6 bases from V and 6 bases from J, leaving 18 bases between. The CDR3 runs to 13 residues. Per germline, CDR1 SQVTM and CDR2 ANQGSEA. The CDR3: CSVGLQLSGEQYF. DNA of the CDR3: TGCAGCGTGGGGCTCCAGCTCTCCGGCGAGCAGTACTTC.

CDR3 loop: CSVGQGLDTQYF. CDR3 coding DNA: TGCAGCGTTGGGCAGGGCCTAGATACGCAGTATTTT. V usage is TRBV29-1 and J usage is TRBJ2-3; a possible D gene is TRBD1 (5 bases). Deletions cut 4 bases from V and 5 bases from J, with 10 bases between. The CDR3 is made up of 12 amino acids. CDR1 and CDR2 from the germline V gene are SQVTM and ANQGSEA.

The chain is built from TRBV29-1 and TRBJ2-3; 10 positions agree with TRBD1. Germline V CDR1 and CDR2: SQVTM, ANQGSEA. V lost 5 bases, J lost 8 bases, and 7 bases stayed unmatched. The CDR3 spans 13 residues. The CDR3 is CSVSGTGDGTQYF. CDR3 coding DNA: TGCAGCGTTTCCGGGACAGGGGATGGTACGCAGTATTTT.

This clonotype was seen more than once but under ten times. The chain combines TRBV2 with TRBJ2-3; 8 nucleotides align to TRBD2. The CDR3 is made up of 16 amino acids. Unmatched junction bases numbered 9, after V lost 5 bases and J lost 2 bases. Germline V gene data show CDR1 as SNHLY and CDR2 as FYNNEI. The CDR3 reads CASSPGLGIFTDTQYF. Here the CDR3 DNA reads TGTGCCAGCAGTCCGGGACTAGGGATTTTCACAGATACGCAGTATTTT.

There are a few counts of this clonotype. The CDR3 region has the DNA TGTGCCAGCAGCCCCGGCGCGCGACCCCACAATGAGCAGTTCTTC. It specifies CASSPGARPHNEQFF. The rearrangement links TRBV13 to TRBJ2-1; D not certain. The germline V and J ends were trimmed by 5 bases and 5 bases, with 16 bases remaining between them. CDR3 size: 15 residues. Germline CDR1 reads PRHDT; CDR2 reads FYEKMQ (reference sequence).

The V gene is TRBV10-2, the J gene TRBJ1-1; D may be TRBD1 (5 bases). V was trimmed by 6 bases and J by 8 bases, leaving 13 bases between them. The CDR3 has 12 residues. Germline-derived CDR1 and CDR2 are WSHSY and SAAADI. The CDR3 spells CASSADRQEAFF. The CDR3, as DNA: TGCGCCAGCAGCGCCGACAGACAGGAAGCTTTCTTT.